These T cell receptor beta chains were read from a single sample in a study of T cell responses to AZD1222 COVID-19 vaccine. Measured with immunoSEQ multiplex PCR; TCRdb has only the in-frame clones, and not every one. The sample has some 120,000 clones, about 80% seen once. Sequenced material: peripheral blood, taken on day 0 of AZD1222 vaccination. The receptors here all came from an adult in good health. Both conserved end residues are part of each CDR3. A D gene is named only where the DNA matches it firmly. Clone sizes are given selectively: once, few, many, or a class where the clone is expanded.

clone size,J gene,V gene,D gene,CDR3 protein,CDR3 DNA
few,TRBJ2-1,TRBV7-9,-,CASSLAGQASSYNEQFF,TGTGCCAGCAGCTTAGCAGGGCAGGCTAGCTCCTACAATGAGCAGTTCTTC
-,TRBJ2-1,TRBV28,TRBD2,CASSLLLAGGSNEQFF,TGTGCCAGCAGTCTCTTACTAGCGGGGGGTTCCAATGAGCAGTTCTTC
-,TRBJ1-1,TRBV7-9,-,CASSLRRANTEAFF,TGTGCCAGCAGCTTACGACGGGCGAACACTGAAGCTTTCTTT
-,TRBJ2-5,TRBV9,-,CASSARDRETQYF,TGTGCCAGCAGCGCCAGGGATCGGGAGACCCAGTACTTC
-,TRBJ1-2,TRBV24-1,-,CATSDPRQDDGYTF,TGTGCCACCAGTGACCCTAGGCAGGACGATGGCTACACCTTC
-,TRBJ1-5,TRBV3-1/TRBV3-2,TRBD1,CASSQSQGAQPQHF,TGTGCCAGCAGCCAAAGTCAGGGGGCTCAGCCCCAGCATTTT
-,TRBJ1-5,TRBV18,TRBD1,CASSRDRVNQPQHF,TGTGCCAGCTCAAGGGACAGGGTCAATCAGCCCCAGCATTTT
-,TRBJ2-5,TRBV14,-,CASSQENQQETQYF,TGTGCCAGCAGCCAAGAGAACCAGCAAGAGACCCAGTACTTC
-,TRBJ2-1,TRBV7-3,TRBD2,CASSLNGGLADREQFF,TGTGCCAGCAGCTTAAATGGTGGACTAGCGGATCGTGAGCAGTTCTTC
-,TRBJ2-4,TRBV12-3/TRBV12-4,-,CASSLSTRVQYF,TGTGCCAGCAGTCTCTCGACTCGTGTTCAGTACTTC
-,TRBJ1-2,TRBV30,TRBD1,CALRDRERGYGYTF,TGTGCCCTCCGGGACAGGGAGCGAGGATATGGCTACACCTTC
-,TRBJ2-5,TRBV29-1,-,CSTVGEETQYF,TGCAGCACCGTCGGGGAGGAGACCCAGTACTTC
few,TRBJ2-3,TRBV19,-,CASSIGGVPPDTQYF,TGTGCCAGTAGTATTGGCGGGGTACCGCCAGATACGCAGTATTTT
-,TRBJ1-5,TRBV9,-,CASSVGGQDSNQPQHF,TGTGCCAGCAGCGTAGGGGGTCAGGATAGCAATCAGCCCCAGCATTTT
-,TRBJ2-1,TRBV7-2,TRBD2,CASSSASGSSYNEQFF,TGTGCCAGCAGCTCGGCTAGCGGAAGCTCCTACAATGAGCAGTTCTTC
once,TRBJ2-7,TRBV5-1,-,CASSLTASTTRAEQYF,TGCGCCAGCAGCTTGACAGCATCCACAACCCGGGCCGAGCAGTACTTC
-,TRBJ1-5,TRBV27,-,CASSPEKYVGWDNQPQHF,TGTGCCAGCAGCCCTGAAAAATATGTAGGGTGGGACAATCAGCCCCAGCATTTT
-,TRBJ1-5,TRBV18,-,CASSPFGSSNQPQHF,TGTGCCAGCTCACCATTCGGTTCTAGCAATCAGCCCCAGCATTTT
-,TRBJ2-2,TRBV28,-,CASRPAARIGPGELFF,TGTGCCAGCAGGCCCGCGGCTAGAATCGGGCCCGGGGAGCTGTTTTTT
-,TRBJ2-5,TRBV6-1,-,CASSEIGRGSETQYF,TGTGCCAGCAGTGAAATAGGCAGGGGTTCAGAGACCCAGTACTTC
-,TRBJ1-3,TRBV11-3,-,CASSLQGTGNTIYF,TGTGCCAGCAGCTTACAGGGGACTGGAAACACCATATATTTT
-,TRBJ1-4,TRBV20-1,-,CSAAPWEKLFF,TGCAGTGCTGCGCCTTGGGAAAAACTGTTTTTT
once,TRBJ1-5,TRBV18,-,CASSPPYSNQPQHF,TGTGCCAGCTCACCACCATATAGCAATCAGCCCCAGCATTTT
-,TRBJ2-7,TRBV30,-,CAWGTYEQYF,TGTGCCTGGGGGACCTACGAGCAGTACTTC
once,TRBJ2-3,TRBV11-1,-,CASSSWQTSTDTQYF,TGTGCCAGCAGCTCCTGGCAGACTAGCACAGATACGCAGTATTTT
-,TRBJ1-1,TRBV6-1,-,CASSEAANTEAFF,TGTGCCAGCAGTGAAGCCGCGAACACTGAAGCTTTCTTT
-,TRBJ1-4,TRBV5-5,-,CASSPVPNEKLFF,TGTGCCAGCAGCCCAGTCCCTAATGAAAAACTGTTTTTT
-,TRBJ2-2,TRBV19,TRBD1,CASRVSTGSGELFF,TGTGCCAGTAGGGTATCGACAGGGTCCGGGGAGCTGTTTTTT
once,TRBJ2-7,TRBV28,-,CASSSTAYSYEQYF,TGTGCCAGCAGTTCAACCGCCTACTCCTACGAGCAGTACTTC
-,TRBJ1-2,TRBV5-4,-,CASSLWAANGGYTF,TGTGCCAGCAGCTTGTGGGCCGCCAACGGTGGCTACACCTTC
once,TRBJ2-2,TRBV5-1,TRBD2,CASIPTAGAYTGELFF,TGCGCCAGCATACCCACAGCGGGAGCGTACACCGGGGAGCTGTTTTTT
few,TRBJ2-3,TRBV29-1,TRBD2,CSVEGGERGVTDTQYF,TGCAGCGTTGAAGGAGGAGAGCGGGGGGTCACAGATACGCAGTATTTT
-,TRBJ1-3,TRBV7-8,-,CASSLVWSSGNTIYF,TGTGCCAGCAGCTTAGTCTGGAGCTCTGGAAACACCATATATTTT
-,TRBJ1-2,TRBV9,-,CASSVGQATNYGYTF,TGTGCCAGCAGCGTAGGACAGGCCACTAACTATGGCTACACCTTC
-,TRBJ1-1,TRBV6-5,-,CASSSPRRTEAFF,TGTGCCAGCAGCAGCCCGAGGAGGACTGAAGCTTTCTTT
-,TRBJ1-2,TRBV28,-,CASSPLAIYGYTF,TGTGCCAGCAGTCCGCTTGCCATCTATGGCTACACCTTC
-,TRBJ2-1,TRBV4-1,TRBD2,CASEREVAGAYNEQFF,TGCGCCAGCGAGAGAGAAGTAGCGGGGGCTTACAATGAGCAGTTCTTC
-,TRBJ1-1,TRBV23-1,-,CASTSMEAFF,TGCGCCAGCACCTCAATGGAAGCTTTCTTT
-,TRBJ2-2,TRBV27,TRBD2,CASSLLLAANTGELFF,TGTGCCAGCAGTTTACTACTAGCGGCGAACACCGGGGAGCTGTTTTTT